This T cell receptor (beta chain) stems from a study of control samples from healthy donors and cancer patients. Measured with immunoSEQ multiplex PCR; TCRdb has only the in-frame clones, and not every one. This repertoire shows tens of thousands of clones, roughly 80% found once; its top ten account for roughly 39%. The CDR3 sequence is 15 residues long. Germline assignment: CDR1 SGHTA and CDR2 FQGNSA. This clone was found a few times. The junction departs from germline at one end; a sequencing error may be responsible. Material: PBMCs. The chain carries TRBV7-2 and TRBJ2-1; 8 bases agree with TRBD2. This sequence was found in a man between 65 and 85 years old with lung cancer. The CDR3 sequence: CASSAGGAYSAERFF. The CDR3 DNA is TGTGCCAGCAGCGCCGGGGGGGCATATTCTGCTGAGCGGTTCTTC.